The rows below give T cell receptor beta chains drawn from one sample of a study of T cell repertoires in cytomegalovirus infection. These receptors' antigens are unknown. TCRdb re-analysed the reads in MiXCR, keeping a single row per CDR3 protein. The sample lists around 360,000 distinct CDR3 sequences, roughly 36% occurring once. Material: cultured PBMCs, obtained from culture after CMV antigen stimulation. All receptors derive from a human donor in good health (CMV status not recorded). Some clones in this sample may be carry-over from other donors' samples. Both conserved end residues are part of each CDR3. Fields, in order: V gene, D gene, J gene, clone size, CDR3 protein, CDR3 DNA. A D gene is named only where the DNA matches it firmly. Clone size is shown for a subset of rows, as once, few, many or a class of expanded clone.

>TRBV7-2|NA|TRBJ2-1|few
CASTGTTFNNEQFF
TGTGCCAGTACCGGGACGACGTTCAACAATGAGCAGTTCTTC
>TRBV4-1|NA|TRBJ1-2|few
CASSQGGPFYGYTF
TGCGCCAGCAGCCAAGGGGGACCGTTCTATGGCTACACCTTC
>TRBV6-6|TRBD2|TRBJ2-7|once
CASSTRAGNYEQYF
TGTGCCAGCAGTACGCGAGCGGGAAACTACGAGCAGTACTTC
>TRBV19|NA|TRBJ1-1|NA
CASMKGQGHENTEAFF
TGTGCCAGTATGAAGGGCCAAGGACACGAGAACACTGAAGCTTTCTTT
>TRBV11-2|TRBD1|TRBJ2-3|once
CASSQWTGGTDTQYF
TGTGCCAGCAGCCAGTGGACAGGGGGGACAGATACGCAGTATTTT
>TRBV27|TRBD2|TRBJ2-1|once
CASSLSTLAGPNEQFF
TGTGCCAGCAGTTTATCGACACTAGCGGGGCCGAATGAGCAGTTCTTC
>TRBV2|TRBD2|TRBJ2-5|NA
CASSVRESETQYF
TGTGCCAGCAGTGTGCGGGAGTCAGAGACCCAGTACTTC
>TRBV7-2|TRBD1|TRBJ2-5|few
CASRVDRGVRAQYF
TGTGCCAGCAGAGTAGACAGGGGGGTCCGGGCCCAGTACTTC
>TRBV7-3|TRBD2|TRBJ2-7|many
CASSSASGYEQYF
TGTGCCAGCAGCTCAGCTAGCGGGTACGAGCAGTACTTC
>TRBV5-4|NA|TRBJ2-5|few
CASSLAGLRKETQYF
TGTGCCAGCAGCTTGGCAGGCCTAAGGAAAGAGACCCAGTACTTC
>TRBV12-3/TRBV12-4|TRBD1|TRBJ2-3|NA
CASIDRVTDTQYF
TGTGCCAGCATAGACAGGGTCACAGATACGCAGTATTTT
>TRBV24-1|TRBD1|TRBJ2-1|NA
CATSDAGTGTINEQFF
TGTGCCACCAGTGACGCCGGGACAGGGACGATCAATGAGCAGTTCTTC
>TRBV7-8|NA|TRBJ2-4|many
CASSLGRVMVSKNIQYF
TGTGCCAGCAGCTTGGGCAGGGTTATGGTTTCCAAAAACATTCAGTACTTC
>TRBV6-1|TRBD1|TRBJ2-3|NA
CAGQTQGAAADTQYF
TGTGCCGGACAAACGCAGGGGGCAGCGGCAGATACGCAGTATTTT
>TRBV7-2|NA|TRBJ2-3|many
CASSRQVADTQYF
TGTGCCAGCAGCCGACAGGTCGCAGATACGCAGTATTTT
>TRBV20-1|TRBD2|TRBJ2-1|few
CSARDRQLVAGVNEQFF
TGCAGTGCTAGAGATCGTCAACTTGTAGCGGGAGTTAATGAGCAGTTCTTC
>TRBV28|NA|TRBJ2-1|NA
CASSPPEGFYGGQFF
TGTGCCAGCAGTCCGCCGGAGGGTTTTTACGGTGGGCAGTTCTTC
>TRBV30|NA|TRBJ1-5|NA
CAWTGVDGNQPQHF
TGTGCCTGGACAGGGGTTGATGGCAATCAGCCCCAGCATTTT
>TRBV5-1|TRBD2|TRBJ2-7|once
CASSLASGSGYEQYF
TGCGCCAGCAGCTTGGCTAGCGGGAGTGGCTACGAGCAGTACTTC
>TRBV6-1|NA|TRBJ1-2|few
CASGERDYGYTF
TGTGCCAGTGGTGAGAGGGACTATGGCTACACCTTC
>TRBV20-1|NA|TRBJ1-5|few
CSARMGYSNQPQHF
TGCAGTGCCCGTATGGGGTATAGCAATCAGCCCCAGCATTTT
>TRBV5-1|TRBD2|TRBJ2-3|NA
CASSNGLAGETDTQYF
TGCGCCAGCAGCAACGGACTAGCGGGAGAGACAGATACGCAGTATTTT
>TRBV7-2|NA|TRBJ1-5|few
CASSTRPFNQPQHF
TGTGCCAGCAGCACAAGACCGTTTAATCAGCCCCAGCATTTT
>TRBV19|TRBD2|TRBJ2-1|NA
CASSTWTSGRVEQFF
TGTGCCAGTAGTACTTGGACTAGCGGGAGAGTTGAGCAGTTCTTC
>TRBV7-2|TRBD1|TRBJ1-6|NA
CASSPGQDLHF
TGTGCCAGCAGCCCGGGACAGGACCTCCACTTT
>TRBV11-2|TRBD2|TRBJ2-2|NA
CASRLCGGNTGELFF
TGTGCCAGCCGCCTCTGCGGGGGGAACACCGGGGAGCTGTTTTTT
>TRBV15|NA|TRBJ2-5|NA
CATSSMETQYF
TGTGCCACCAGCAGCATGGAGACCCAGTACTTC
>TRBV4-1|NA|TRBJ1-2|once
CASSQSSDNNYGYTF
TGCGCCAGCAGCCAATCTTCAGACAACAACTATGGCTACACCTTC
>TRBV7-2|NA|TRBJ2-7|many
CASSLVGFEGFYEQYF
TGTGCCAGCAGCTTAGTCGGGTTTGAGGGATTTTACGAGCAGTACTTC
>TRBV6-5|TRBD2|TRBJ2-1|NA
CASSDTSGSPYNEQFF
TGTGCCAGCAGTGACACTAGCGGGAGCCCGTACAATGAGCAGTTCTTC
>TRBV7-9|TRBD2|TRBJ2-1|NA
CASSSHGLAGAPNEQFF
TGTGCCAGCAGCTCCCACGGACTAGCGGGAGCCCCCAATGAGCAGTTCTTC
>TRBV28|NA|TRBJ2-7|NA
CASSPSGWESYEQYF
TGTGCCAGCAGTCCCTCAGGGTGGGAATCCTACGAGCAGTACTTC
>TRBV18|TRBD2|TRBJ2-2|few
CASSPLGTSGVNTGELFF
TGTGCCAGCTCACCTCTTGGGACTAGCGGGGTGAACACCGGGGAGCTGTTTTTT
>TRBV30|NA|TRBJ2-1|NA
CAWLRGGQNNEQFF
TGTGCCTGGCTCAGGGGGGGACAAAACAATGAGCAGTTCTTC
>TRBV7-2|TRBD2|TRBJ2-7|NA
CASSSRGGGYEQYF
TGTGCCAGCAGCTCCCGGGGGGGTGGGTACGAGCAGTACTTC
>TRBV6-1|NA|TRBJ2-5|NA
CASCGYQETQYF
TGTGCCAGCTGTGGGTACCAAGAGACCCAGTACTTC
>TRBV7-9|NA|TRBJ2-1|few
CASSVVVRGGNEQFF
TGTGCCAGCAGCGTAGTAGTGCGTGGAGGGAATGAGCAGTTCTTC
>TRBV4-1|NA|TRBJ2-3|NA
CASSQEGTATDTQYF
TGCGCCAGCAGCCAAGAGGGCACGGCCACAGATACGCAGTATTTT
>TRBV12-3/TRBV12-4|TRBD1|TRBJ1-1|NA
CASSQPQGDFVAFF
TGTGCCAGCAGCCAACCACAGGGGGACTTTGTAGCTTTCTTT
>TRBV12-5|NA|TRBJ2-1|few
CASGSIADNEQFF
TGTGCTAGTGGTTCGATAGCGGACAATGAGCAGTTCTTC
>TRBV19|NA|TRBJ1-6|NA
CASSIRPPGANNSPLHF
TGTGCCAGTAGTATTCGCCCACCGGGAGCTAATAATTCACCCCTCCACTTT
>TRBV6-2/TRBV6-3|NA|TRBJ2-3|medium-sized
CASSSSDTQYF
TGTGCCAGCAGCTCCTCAGATACGCAGTATTTT
>TRBV5-4|NA|TRBJ2-3|once
CASSLVGRDGDTQYF
TGTGCCAGCAGCTTGGTAGGCAGGGATGGAGATACGCAGTATTTT
>TRBV7-6|NA|TRBJ2-7|NA
CASSTSPQGDEQYF
TGTGCCAGCAGCACTAGTCCGCAGGGAGACGAGCAGTACTTC
>TRBV6-5|TRBD1|TRBJ2-3|few
CASRPGQGGSDTQYF
TGTGCCAGCAGACCGGGACAGGGTGGCAGCGATACGCAGTATTTT
>TRBV28|NA|TRBJ1-2|few
CASRSLGANYGYTF
TGTGCCAGCAGATCCTTGGGGGCTAACTATGGCTACACCTTC
>TRBV28|NA|TRBJ1-3|NA
CASSLGSGLGNTIYF
TGTGCCAGCAGTCTAGGGTCGGGACTTGGAAACACCATATATTTT
>TRBV12-3/TRBV12-4|TRBD1|TRBJ2-5|NA
CASSYQRTGQETQYF
TGTGCCAGCAGTTACCAGAGGACAGGGCAAGAGACCCAGTACTTC
>TRBV28|NA|TRBJ1-1|few
CASRASMNTEAFF
TGTGCCAGCAGAGCCAGCATGAACACTGAAGCTTTCTTT
>TRBV19|NA|TRBJ2-1|NA
CASNPSLGNEQFF
TGTGCCAGTAACCCCTCGTTAGGCAATGAGCAGTTCTTC
>TRBV7-2|TRBD1|TRBJ2-1|NA
CASSLEVTGASYNEQFF
TGTGCCAGCAGCTTAGAAGTGACAGGGGCCTCCTACAATGAGCAGTTCTTC
>TRBV25-1|NA|TRBJ1-4|NA
CASSEGGVSEKLFF
TGTGCCAGCAGTGAAGGTGGAGTTAGTGAAAAACTGTTTTTT
>TRBV5-1|NA|TRBJ1-5|NA
CASSLEGRSNQPQHF
TGCGCCAGCAGCTTGGAAGGTCGGAGCAATCAGCCCCAGCATTTT
>TRBV20-1|NA|TRBJ2-3|NA
CSAWGPGTDTQYF
TGCAGTGCTTGGGGGCCAGGAACAGATACGCAGTATTTT